Listed below are T cell receptor beta chains from one sample, sequenced in a study of blood T cell repertoires in COVID-19. This table comes from immunoSEQ multiplex PCR, and its TCRdb copy is limited to in-frame clones, with some not included. The top ten clones hold about 13% of a sample with 110,000 or so clones, around 85% of them seen once. Material for sequencing was peripheral blood. The receptors shown here come from a human donor in a cohort sampled during active COVID-19. Each CDR3 is given with its conserved first and last residue. Each record gives: D gene, J gene, V gene, clone size, CDR3 DNA, CDR3 protein. D genes are given only for firm matches. A clone size is listed for some rows: how often the clone was seen (once, few, many), or a class if it is expanded.

D gene: NA; J gene: TRBJ2-6; V gene: TRBV19; clone size: NA; CDR3 DNA: TGTGCCAGTAGTATAGGGGCGGGGCCCTCTGGGGCCAACGTCCTGACTTTC; CDR3 protein: CASSIGAGPSGANVLTF
D gene: NA; J gene: TRBJ2-1; V gene: TRBV19; clone size: NA; CDR3 DNA: TGTGCCAGTAGTAATGGGGGCGCCTGGGGTGAGCAGTTCTTC; CDR3 protein: CASSNGGAWGEQFF
D gene: TRBD1; J gene: TRBJ2-7; V gene: TRBV2; clone size: NA; CDR3 DNA: TGTGCCAGCAGTGATGTGGGACAGGGGTTCTACGAGCAGTACTTC; CDR3 protein: CASSDVGQGFYEQYF
D gene: NA; J gene: TRBJ2-1; V gene: TRBV12-3/TRBV12-4; clone size: once; CDR3 DNA: TGTGCCAGCAGCCGGGACTCCCACAATGAGCAGTTCTTC; CDR3 protein: CASSRDSHNEQFF
D gene: NA; J gene: TRBJ1-1; V gene: TRBV29-1; clone size: NA; CDR3 DNA: TGCAGCGTTGAAGTCACAGACACTGAAGCTTTCTTT; CDR3 protein: CSVEVTDTEAFF
D gene: NA; J gene: TRBJ1-1; V gene: TRBV6-5; clone size: NA; CDR3 DNA: TGTGCCAGCAGCCTACTCAGGGGAGATACTGAAGCTTTCTTT; CDR3 protein: CASSLLRGDTEAFF
D gene: TRBD1; J gene: TRBJ1-4; V gene: TRBV27; clone size: NA; CDR3 DNA: TGTGCCAGCAGTCCTTTACCACGGACAGGACTGCGCCCTGGGAAACTGTTTTTT; CDR3 protein: CASSPLPRTGLRPGKLFF
D gene: TRBD2; J gene: TRBJ2-5; V gene: TRBV6-6; clone size: NA; CDR3 DNA: TGTGCCAGCAGTCGGGTGGTGGGGGGGCAAGAGACCCAGTACTTC; CDR3 protein: CASSRVVGGQETQYF
D gene: NA; J gene: TRBJ1-5; V gene: TRBV19; clone size: NA; CDR3 DNA: TGTGCCAGTAGTATGGAGCGTCAGCCCCAGCATTTT; CDR3 protein: CASSMERQPQHF
D gene: NA; J gene: TRBJ2-7; V gene: TRBV21-1; clone size: NA; CDR3 DNA: TGTGCCAGCAGCCCCCGGGGGACTCCCTACGAGCAGTACTTC; CDR3 protein: CASSPRGTPYEQYF
D gene: NA; J gene: TRBJ1-1; V gene: TRBV5-1; clone size: NA; CDR3 DNA: TGCGCCAGCAGCTCTGACACGAACACTGAAGCTTTCTTT; CDR3 protein: CASSSDTNTEAFF
D gene: NA; J gene: TRBJ1-2; V gene: TRBV6-2/TRBV6-3; clone size: NA; CDR3 DNA: TGTGCCAGCAGCCACACAGGGCTTGGCTACACCTTC; CDR3 protein: CASSHTGLGYTF
D gene: NA; J gene: TRBJ2-5; V gene: TRBV5-1; clone size: NA; CDR3 DNA: TGCGCCAGCAGCTTGGATGACAGGAGGAAGACCCAGTACTTC; CDR3 protein: CASSLDDRRKTQYF